This entry is about one T cell receptor (beta chain). Ten or more counts support this clonotype. Its cognate antigen has yet to be identified. Nothing much larger sits one base from this clone, and base qualities are not available. Set within a cohort of healthcare workers in London, UK, this nested case-control study involved weekly PCR testing of nasopharyngeal swabs along with blood sampling. Healthcare workers were recruited during the week of the UK lockdown, between 23 and 31 March 2020, and followed weekly for up to roughly 16 weeks. The sample originates from a study of early T cells in non-severe SARS-CoV-2 infection (dated by TCRdb to the early 2020s). In terms of the full investigation: Because TCR sequencing was done on bulk RNA from unsorted whole blood, the alpha and beta chains could not be paired. Summary of the overall study and its limitations: VDJdb matching was skewed toward anti-spike CD8 responses and likely underestimated virus-specific expansions, missing private and CD4 specificities.

Preparation of the library involved 5' RACE. TCRdb lists the instrument as NextSeq 500. To correct for sequencing error and PCR bias, the TCR library protocol tagged individual cDNA molecules with unique molecular identifiers. Both TCR alpha and beta chains were sequenced, and tight co-correlation was observed between alpha and beta sequence abundances in each sample. The paper's processing steps were these. Decombinator V4 was used to annotate the V gene, J gene and CDR3 of the TCR sequences. Expanded TCRs were defined as changing significantly between any two time points under a Poisson model with p below 0.0001. TCR abundances were normalised to the total number of TCRs sequenced per sample and expressed as counts per million. MAIT TCRs were defined by TRAV1-2 paired with TRAJ12, TRAJ20 or TRAJ33, and iNKT TCRs by TRAV10 paired with TRAJ18. A search of VDJdb, accessed on 1 November 2021, was run for TCRs annotated to CMV, EBV and SARS-CoV-2, with TCRs annotated for multiple antigens excluded. The raw public reads went through TCRdb reprocessing: fastp at Q25, MiXCR clone calling, in-frame beta chains kept. Entries are consolidated by CDR3 protein sequence, retaining the most common genes and DNA. The V and J calls were determined by TCRdb, not by the authors. This sample lists 45,000 to 75,000 distinct CDR3 sequences; 8% to 9% were detected once. The top ten clones comprise 15% to 20% of the sample.

The germline V gene gives CDR1 as MNHEY and CDR2 as SVGAGI. Measured from the cysteine to the phenylalanine, the CDR3 is 15 residues long. CDR3 DNA only is kept here, 45 bases in frame from base 1. V is pruned by 3 bases and J by 8 bases, leaving 8 bases of the junction without a gene match. Here the chain combines TRBV6-5 and TRBJ2-2, with TRBD2 identical over 8 junction bases. The material sequenced was whole blood. This TCR came from an adult who was a healthcare worker with PCR-confirmed SARS-CoV-2 infection or an uninfected control (not recorded which). The DNA sequence is given as TGTGCCAGCAGTTATGAGGCGGGAGGTACGGGGGAGCTGTTTTTT. This yields the protein CASSYEAGGTGELFF.